Listed below are T cell receptor beta chains from one sample, sequenced in a study of T cell changes during pregnancy in multiple sclerosis. Method: immunoSEQ multiplex PCR; TCRdb's copy keeps in-frame clones and lacks some. The data show 85,000 to 90,000 clones, more than 85% seen once. Source: peripheral blood, taken in the first trimester of pregnancy. The receptors were sampled from a female donor in good health, enrolled as a control in a pregnancy study. Both conserved end residues are part of each CDR3. A D gene is named only where the DNA matches it firmly. Clone size is not always given. Where it is, it says once, few, many or a class for expanded clones.

CDR3 protein: CASSASRGQETQYF
CDR3 DNA: TGTGCCAGCAGCGCCTCTAGGGGCCAAGAGACCCAGTACTTC
clone size: .
J gene: TRBJ2-5
D gene: .
V gene: TRBV13

CDR3 protein: CAWSVVAGAGTQYF
CDR3 DNA: TGTGCCTGGAGCGTGGTAGCGGGGGCGGGGACGCAGTATTTT
clone size: once
J gene: TRBJ2-3
D gene: TRBD2
V gene: TRBV30

CDR3 protein: CAITGTATGELFF
CDR3 DNA: TGTGCCATCACAGGGACAGCAACCGGGGAGCTGTTTTTT
clone size: .
J gene: TRBJ2-2
D gene: TRBD1
V gene: TRBV10-3

CDR3 protein: CASSTTGAPGELFF
CDR3 DNA: TGTGCCAGCAGCACAACAGGGGCCCCCGGGGAGCTGTTTTTT
clone size: .
J gene: TRBJ2-2
D gene: TRBD1
V gene: TRBV7-9

CDR3 protein: CASSLERLAKNIQYF
CDR3 DNA: TGTGCCAGCAGCTTGGAACGACTAGCCAAAAACATTCAGTACTTC
clone size: .
J gene: TRBJ2-4
D gene: .
V gene: TRBV5-6

CDR3 protein: CASSYGPNTRETQYF
CDR3 DNA: TGTGCCAGCAGTTACGGGCCGAATACCAGGGAGACCCAGTACTTC
clone size: .
J gene: TRBJ2-5
D gene: .
V gene: TRBV6-6

CDR3 protein: CASSLADRGVEKLFF
CDR3 DNA: TGCGCCAGCAGCTTGGCTGACAGGGGAGTTGAAAAACTGTTTTTT
clone size: once
J gene: TRBJ1-4
D gene: TRBD1
V gene: TRBV5-1

CDR3 protein: CASSSLAGPNEQFF
CDR3 DNA: TGTGCCAGCAGCTCGCTAGCGGGGCCGAATGAGCAGTTCTTC
clone size: .
J gene: TRBJ2-1
D gene: TRBD2
V gene: TRBV5-8

CDR3 protein: CASSSGTSGVSQHF
CDR3 DNA: TGTGCCAGCAGTTCCGGGACTAGCGGGGTTTCGCAGCATTTT
clone size: .
J gene: TRBJ1-5
D gene: .
V gene: TRBV6-5

CDR3 protein: CASSPPGAYNEQFF
CDR3 DNA: TGTGCCAGCAGCCCCCCGGGGGCCTACAATGAGCAGTTCTTC
clone size: .
J gene: TRBJ2-1
D gene: .
V gene: TRBV7-9

CDR3 protein: CASSLRTGPTTEAFF
CDR3 DNA: TGTGCCAGCAGCCTTAGGACAGGGCCGACTACTGAAGCTTTCTTT
clone size: .
J gene: TRBJ1-1
D gene: TRBD1
V gene: TRBV7-2

CDR3 protein: CASSVRTGGTEAFF
CDR3 DNA: TGTGCCAGCAGCGTACGGACAGGGGGAACTGAAGCTTTCTTT
clone size: few
J gene: TRBJ1-1
D gene: TRBD1
V gene: TRBV9

CDR3 protein: CASSYSNTQPQHF
CDR3 DNA: TGTGCCAGCAGTTACTCGAACACCCAGCCCCAGCATTTT
clone size: .
J gene: TRBJ1-5
D gene: .
V gene: TRBV6-6

CDR3 protein: CASSLLGASGEETQYF
CDR3 DNA: TGTGCCAGCAGCCTCTTGGGGGCTAGCGGTGAAGAGACCCAGTACTTC
clone size: .
J gene: TRBJ2-5
D gene: .
V gene: TRBV5-6

CDR3 protein: CASSDAGGSYNEQFF
CDR3 DNA: TGTGCCAGCAGTGACGCGGGGGGCTCCTACAATGAGCAGTTCTTC
clone size: .
J gene: TRBJ2-1
D gene: TRBD2
V gene: TRBV6-4

CDR3 protein: CASSELKGRNSPLHF
CDR3 DNA: TGTGCCAGCAGTGAATTAAAAGGGAGGAATTCACCCCTCCACTTT
clone size: .
J gene: TRBJ1-6
D gene: .
V gene: TRBV25-1

CDR3 protein: CASSAGGSSHF
CDR3 DNA: TGTGCCAGCAGCGCGGGGGGGAGCTCCCACTTC
clone size: .
J gene: TRBJ2-4
D gene: TRBD2
V gene: TRBV11-2

CDR3 protein: CASSPTVRDYGYTF
CDR3 DNA: TGTGCCAGTAGCCCTACCGTCAGGGACTATGGCTACACCTTC
clone size: once
J gene: TRBJ1-2
D gene: .
V gene: TRBV19

CDR3 protein: CASSREVGAGYTF
CDR3 DNA: TGCGCCAGCAGCCGCGAAGTGGGAGCCGGCTACACCTTC
clone size: .
J gene: TRBJ1-2
D gene: .
V gene: TRBV5-1

CDR3 protein: CASSTGSNQPQHF
CDR3 DNA: TGTGCCAGCAGTACCGGTAGCAATCAGCCCCAGCATTTT
clone size: .
J gene: TRBJ1-5
D gene: .
V gene: TRBV27

CDR3 protein: CASSFLVGDNSPLHF
CDR3 DNA: TGCGCCAGCAGCTTTCTAGTAGGGGATAATTCACCCCTCCACTTT
clone size: .
J gene: TRBJ1-6
D gene: .
V gene: TRBV5-1

CDR3 protein: CASSAQGNYGYTF
CDR3 DNA: TGTGCCAGCAGCGCCCAGGGGAACTATGGCTACACCTTC
clone size: .
J gene: TRBJ1-2
D gene: .
V gene: TRBV28

CDR3 protein: CASRTTGWVNQPQHF
CDR3 DNA: TGTGCCAGTAGAACTACAGGGTGGGTCAATCAGCCCCAGCATTTT
clone size: .
J gene: TRBJ1-5
D gene: .
V gene: TRBV19

CDR3 protein: CASSPRDYYNSPLHF
CDR3 DNA: TGTGCCAGCAGCCCCCGGGACTACTATAATTCACCCCTCCACTTT
clone size: .
J gene: TRBJ1-6
D gene: .
V gene: TRBV9

CDR3 protein: CASSQGQFLNYGYTF
CDR3 DNA: TGTGCCAGCTCACAGGGACAGTTCTTGAACTATGGCTACACCTTC
clone size: once
J gene: TRBJ1-2
D gene: TRBD1
V gene: TRBV18

CDR3 protein: CASSARSGITYGYTF
CDR3 DNA: TGTGCCAGCAGCGCCCGCTCAGGGATAACCTATGGCTACACCTTC
clone size: .
J gene: TRBJ1-2
D gene: .
V gene: TRBV9

CDR3 protein: CASSQVFDSPFTDTQYF
CDR3 DNA: TGTGCCAGCAGCCAAGTTTTCGACTCTCCTTTCACAGATACGCAGTATTTT
clone size: .
J gene: TRBJ2-3
D gene: .
V gene: TRBV4-2

CDR3 protein: CASSPRGTGLVGNTIYF
CDR3 DNA: TGTGCCAGCAGTCCCAGAGGAACAGGGTTGGTCGGAAACACCATATATTTT
clone size: .
J gene: TRBJ1-3
D gene: .
V gene: TRBV27

CDR3 protein: CASSQDPGGGNTIYF
CDR3 DNA: TGCGCCAGCAGCCAAGATCCGGGAGGTGGAAACACCATATATTTT
clone size: .
J gene: TRBJ1-3
D gene: .
V gene: TRBV4-3

CDR3 protein: CASSQEQGLNSPLHF
CDR3 DNA: TGCGCCAGCAGCCAAGAGCAGGGCCTCAATTCACCCCTCCACTTT
clone size: .
J gene: TRBJ1-6
D gene: .
V gene: TRBV4-3

CDR3 protein: CASSQERRHYNEQFF
CDR3 DNA: TGCGCCAGCAGCCAAGAACGGCGGCACTACAATGAGCAGTTCTTC
clone size: .
J gene: TRBJ2-1
D gene: .
V gene: TRBV4-1

CDR3 protein: CASSVLATGELFF
CDR3 DNA: TGTGCCAGCAGCGTACTAGCTACCGGGGAGCTGTTTTTT
clone size: .
J gene: TRBJ2-2
D gene: .
V gene: TRBV7-6

CDR3 protein: CASGKQGPHTF
CDR3 DNA: TGTGCCAGCGGTAAACAGGGGCCTCACACCTTC
clone size: .
J gene: TRBJ1-2
D gene: TRBD1
V gene: TRBV6-5

CDR3 protein: CASSYSSGGTEAFF
CDR3 DNA: TGTGCCAGCAGTTACTCGTCGGGGGGCACTGAAGCTTTCTTT
clone size: .
J gene: TRBJ1-1
D gene: .
V gene: TRBV6-6

CDR3 protein: CASKGRIEPGGYTF
CDR3 DNA: TGTGCCAGCAAGGGCCGGATCGAACCGGGGGGCTACACCTTC
clone size: .
J gene: TRBJ1-2
D gene: .
V gene: TRBV27

CDR3 protein: CASSGGGNEQYF
CDR3 DNA: TGTGCCAGCAGCGGGGGGGGGAACGAGCAGTACTTC
clone size: once
J gene: TRBJ2-7
D gene: TRBD2
V gene: TRBV28

CDR3 protein: CASSAGLEETQYF
CDR3 DNA: TGTGCCAGCTCCGCGGGACTAGAAGAGACCCAGTACTTC
clone size: .
J gene: TRBJ2-5
D gene: TRBD2
V gene: TRBV18

CDR3 protein: CASSTPPQGARDEQYF
CDR3 DNA: TGTGCCAGCAGCACACCCCCACAGGGGGCGAGGGACGAGCAGTACTTC
clone size: .
J gene: TRBJ2-7
D gene: TRBD1
V gene: TRBV7-9

CDR3 protein: CASYSGKAFF
CDR3 DNA: TGTGCCAGCTACTCGGGAAAAGCTTTCTTT
clone size: .
J gene: TRBJ1-1
D gene: .
V gene: TRBV7-2

CDR3 protein: CASSEPRQSSPLHF
CDR3 DNA: TGTGCCAGCAGTGAACCCCGACAGAGTTCACCCCTCCACTTT
clone size: .
J gene: TRBJ1-6
D gene: .
V gene: TRBV2

CDR3 protein: CASSPALPPYNEQFF
CDR3 DNA: TGTGCCAGCAGCCCTGCGCTCCCACCCTACAATGAGCAGTTCTTC
clone size: .
J gene: TRBJ2-1
D gene: .
V gene: TRBV27

CDR3 protein: CAISGEGAYGYTF
CDR3 DNA: TGTGCCATCAGTGGAGAGGGTGCGTATGGCTACACCTTC
clone size: .
J gene: TRBJ1-2
D gene: .
V gene: TRBV10-3

CDR3 protein: CASSLQGASVYEQYF
CDR3 DNA: TGTGCCAGCAGTTTACAGGGGGCATCGGTGTACGAGCAGTACTTC
clone size: once
J gene: TRBJ2-7
D gene: TRBD1
V gene: TRBV27

CDR3 protein: CASSQDRGTANEKLFF
CDR3 DNA: TGCGCCAGCAGCCAAGATAGGGGGACAGCAAATGAAAAACTGTTTTTT
clone size: .
J gene: TRBJ1-4
D gene: TRBD1
V gene: TRBV4-3

CDR3 protein: CASRGTSGGELFF
CDR3 DNA: TGTGCCAGCAGAGGAACTAGCGGGGGGGAGCTGTTTTTT
clone size: .
J gene: TRBJ2-2
D gene: TRBD2
V gene: TRBV5-6

CDR3 protein: CAGEASGAYNEQFF
CDR3 DNA: TGTGCCGGAGAAGCAAGTGGTGCTTACAATGAGCAGTTCTTC
clone size: .
J gene: TRBJ2-1
D gene: .
V gene: TRBV7-9

CDR3 protein: CASRPGQGAPGYTF
CDR3 DNA: TGTGCCAGCAGACCGGGACAGGGGGCACCTGGCTACACCTTC
clone size: .
J gene: TRBJ1-2
D gene: TRBD1
V gene: TRBV6-6

CDR3 protein: CASSLGQGAFNYGYTF
CDR3 DNA: TGTGCCAGCAGTTTGGGGCAGGGGGCATTTAACTATGGCTACACCTTC
clone size: .
J gene: TRBJ1-2
D gene: TRBD1
V gene: TRBV28

CDR3 protein: CASSPREAQPQHF
CDR3 DNA: TGTGCCAGCTCACCCAGGGAAGCTCAGCCCCAGCATTTT
clone size: .
J gene: TRBJ1-5
D gene: .
V gene: TRBV18

CDR3 protein: CASSQRGNSYNEQFF
CDR3 DNA: TGTGCCAGCAGCCAAAGGGGGAACTCCTACAATGAGCAGTTCTTC
clone size: few
J gene: TRBJ2-1
D gene: .
V gene: TRBV7-3

CDR3 protein: CASSSVSGANVLTF
CDR3 DNA: TGCGCCAGCAGTTCAGTATCTGGGGCCAACGTCCTGACTTTC
clone size: .
J gene: TRBJ2-6
D gene: .
V gene: TRBV4-1

CDR3 protein: CASSPRFGGQTDTQYF
CDR3 DNA: TGTGCCAGCAGCCCGCGTTTCGGGGGGCAGACAGATACGCAGTATTTT
clone size: .
J gene: TRBJ2-3
D gene: .
V gene: TRBV9

CDR3 protein: CASGPSGGYGYTF
CDR3 DNA: TGTGCTAGTGGTCCATCAGGGGGCTATGGCTACACCTTC
clone size: .
J gene: TRBJ1-2
D gene: TRBD1
V gene: TRBV12-5